The T cell receptor (beta chain) under discussion was sequenced for a study of T cell repertoires in cytomegalovirus infection. General study findings and limits: Pooled public TCR beta family frequency picked out CMV carriers with the relevant HLA.

About this clonotype itself: Its antigen is unknown.

CDR1 and CDR2 from the germline V gene are MNHNY and SVGAGI (reference sequence). CDR3 length equals 13 residues. V dropped 6 bases and J dropped 4; count of bases not matched to a gene: 2. TCRdb ran MiXCR on the reads and lists one entry per CDR3 protein. The data show about 230,000 distinct CDR3 sequences, with approximately 22% seen just once and roughly 20% held by the top ten. The rearrangement joins TRBV6-6 to TRBJ1-1; 10 bases are shared with TRBD1. Sequencing was performed on CD8+ T cells from PBMCs. The TCR originated in a human donor in good health (CMV status not recorded). Some clones in this sample may be carry-over from other donors' samples. This CDR3 reads CASRWTGGTEAFF. The CDR3 DNA sequence: TGTGCCAGCAGATGGACAGGGGGCACTGAAGCTTTCTTT.